This T cell receptor beta chain was obtained from a study of blood T cell repertoires in COVID-19. At the level of the study: Sources were T cells, B-cell-depleted T cells, or PBMCs; the material itself was cDNA or gDNA.

Original processing notes: Estimated nucleated cell counts came from reference gene primer amplification. Sequencing was performed with immunoSEQ multiplex PCR; in TCRdb, only in-frame clones are kept and a portion is missing. From that table come the V and J calls and clone size; the DNA was used to work out D and trimming. The sample lists a few hundred thousand clones; approximately 90% were seen once. From germline, CDR1 is SGHVS and CDR2 FNYEAQ. This CDR3 region has 19 residues. The V end lost 0 bases, the J end lost 3 bases, and 21 bases lay between the germline ends. Source material: PBMCs or T cells enriched from blood (not recorded which). The genes are TRBV7-6 and TRBJ2-1; D might be TRBD2 (6 bases). The TCR comes from a man aged 18 to 30 who had recovered from COVID-19. In DNA, the CDR3 is TGTGCCAGCAGCTTAGCTACCTCCCCTAGGTCGGGAGTCTACAATGAGCAGTTCTTC. Protein sequence: CASSLATSPRSGVYNEQFF.